These 29 T cell receptor beta chains were sequenced from one sample in a study of CD8+CD57+ T cells in acquired aplastic anemia. Sequencing was done on patients that had shown CD8+CD57+ cell expansion by flow cytometry. Genomic DNA provided the template from which TCR beta VDJ and CDR3 profiles were obtained. MiXCR, applied by TCRdb to the reads, yields one record per CDR3 protein. The data contain some 140,000 distinct CDR3 sequences, approximately 52% of them singletons. Sequenced input: sorted CD4+, CD8+, or CD8+CD57+ T cells (not recorded which) from PBMCs. These receptors all come from a human donor with aplastic anemia.

In this sample, this clonotype turned up a few times. The V and J genes are TRBV7-2 and TRBJ1-6; TRBD1 is a possible D gene (5 bases). Germline CDR1 is SGHTA and CDR2 is FQGNSA. Between the trimmed V and J ends, which lost 6 bases and 7 bases, there was a span of 13 bases. This CDR3 is built from 14 residues. The CDR3 coding sequence is TGTGCCAGCAGTTCCCGGGACGGAAATTCACCCCTCCACTTT. As protein: CASSSRDGNSPLHF.

The rearrangement joins TRBV19 to TRBJ2-5; D not certain. Looked up from germline, CDR1 is LNHDA and CDR2 is SQIVND (reference sequence). Trimming stripped 4 bases from V and 6 bases from J, with 12 bases between. The CDR3 consists of 13 residues. The chain's CDR3 is CASSTSVRQTQYF. CDR3 nucleotides: TGTGCCAGTAGTACCTCGGTGCGTCAGACCCAGTACTTC.

V is TRBV10-3 and J is TRBJ1-5; D is ambiguous. Germline V CDR1 and CDR2: ENHRY, SYGVKD. V lost 0 bases and J lost 4, with 4 bases in between. This CDR3 is 13 amino acids long. In DNA form, the CDR3 reads TGTGCCATCAGTGAGTCGACAAATCAGCCCCAGCATTTT. This gives the protein CAISESTNQPQHF.

The V gene is TRBV6-1, the J gene TRBJ2-7; D is possibly TRBD2 (5 bases). V was pared by 0 bases and J by 0 bases, with 15 bases between. Germline assignment: CDR1 MNHNS and CDR2 SASEGT. The CDR3 extends over 17 amino acids. CDR3 protein: CASSEARVLAASYEQYF. CDR3 coding DNA: TGTGCCAGCAGTGAAGCGAGGGTCTTGGCGGCCTCCTACGAGCAGTACTTC.

This clonotype showed up just a few times. The rearrangement joins TRBV19 to TRBJ1-5, with TRBD1 matching over 7 bases. This CDR3 contains 16 residues. J was trimmed by 2 bases and V by 3 bases; bases with no gene match: 7. CDR1 is LNHDA, CDR2 SQIVND, per germline (reference sequence). CDR3: CASSIADRYRNQPQHF. The CDR3 region has the DNA TGTGCCAGTAGTATTGCGGACAGGTATCGCAATCAGCCCCAGCATTTT.

The chain has TRBV29-1 and TRBJ1-1; 8 bases map to TRBD1. This CDR3 region has 13 residues. Germline V lookup: CDR1 SQVTM, CDR2 ANQGSEA. The V and J ends lost 2 bases and 5 bases, in that order; junction bases with no gene match: 4. CDR3 residues: CSVEPQGETEAFF. CDR3 sequence (DNA): TGCAGCGTTGAACCACAGGGGGAGACTGAAGCTTTCTTT.

The chain is built from TRBV10-2 and TRBJ1-2; D is undetermined. The CDR3 spans 15 residues. Germline CDR1 is WSHSY and CDR2 is SAAADI. The germline V and J ends were trimmed by 0 bases and 4 bases, with 12 bases remaining between them. CDR3 coding DNA: TGCGCCAGCAGTGAGTCGAGCTTTTCCCTCTATGGCTACACCTTC. It encodes CASSESSFSLYGYTF.

This clonotype was seen ten or more times. This chain joins TRBV10-3 and TRBJ2-2; D is unresolved. The CDR3 totals 13 residues. Germline V gene sequence: CDR1 ENHRY, CDR2 SYGVKD. V was clipped by 7 bases and J by 5 bases, with 11 bases between them. The CDR3 here is CAIIRDATGELFF. The CDR3 DNA follows: TGTGCCATCATAAGGGATGCTACCGGGGAGCTGTTTTTT.

At least ten counts were recorded for this clonotype. The chain combines TRBV20-1 with TRBJ2-3; 9 bases line up with TRBD2. The CDR3 length is 15 residues. V shed 5 bases and J 4 bases; nucleotides not matched to a gene: 10. Germline CDR1 is DFQATT and CDR2 is SNEGSKA (reference sequence). The CDR3 reads CSAWPGTSSPDTQYF. The CDR3 DNA reads TGCAGTGCTTGGCCCGGGACTAGCTCCCCAGATACGCAGTATTTT.

At least ten counts were recorded for this clonotype. For the CDR3, the DNA is TGTGCCAGTAGGGTCAGTGGGGGACCAAGGAGAGATACGCAGTATTTT. Translated, it gives CASRVSGGPRRDTQYF. This chain links TRBV19 with TRBJ2-3; TRBD1 or TRBD2 may be the D gene (5 bases each). The CDR3 is 16 amino acids. Germline-derived CDR1 and CDR2 are LNHDA and SQIVND (reference sequence). The V end was cut by 6 bases, the J end by 5 bases, with 21 bases between.

There are many counts of this clonotype. The chain carries TRBV20-1 and TRBJ2-7; 10 nucleotides line up with TRBD2. The CDR3 is 19 residues long. Germline V gene data show CDR1 as DFQATT and CDR2 as SNEGSKA (reference sequence). With V trimmed by 2 bases and J by 2 bases, 18 bases remained unmatched. CDR3 nucleotide sequence: TGCAGTGCTAGAATTTTAAGCGGGGGGGCGGGGGAGCTCCCCTACGAGCAGTACTTC. It is translated as CSARILSGGAGELPYEQYF.

On this clonotype itself: An end of the junction does not agree with germline; a read error may underlie this. The V and J genes are TRBV5-1 and TRBJ2-7; the match to TRBD2 covers 8 bases. Germline values: CDR1 SGHRS, CDR2 YFSETQ. The CDR3 contains 15 residues. The CDR3 nucleotides are TGCGCCAGCAGCTCAATGCGGGGGGCGTCCTACGAGCAGCACTTC. Amino acids: CASSSMRGASYEQHF.

This chain connects TRBV7-8 to TRBJ1-2, with D uncertain. The V end lost 5 bases, the J end lost 5 bases, and 21 bases lay between the germline ends. This CDR3 has 16 residues. The germline gives CDR1 SGHVS, CDR2 FQNEAQ. CDR3 nucleotide sequence: TGTGCCAGCAGCCCCCACCGTGGCAGGCCCTCATATGGCTACACCTTC. Translating gives CASSPHRGRPSYGYTF.

The chain links TRBV2 to TRBJ1-1, with D perhaps TRBD1 (6 bases). This CDR3 has 14 residues. CDR1 and CDR2 from the germline V gene are SNHLY and FYNNEI. Trimming removed 2 bases from V and 4 bases from J, with 11 bases in between. CDR3 amino acids: CASSELGARTEAFF. The CDR3 DNA is TGTGCCAGCAGTGAACTGGGGGCGCGCACTGAAGCTTTCTTT.

In its sample, this clonotype was seen many times. The chain couples TRBV7-6 to TRBJ2-7, with 9 bases aligning to TRBD1. The V gene end was trimmed by 1 base and the J gene end by 3 bases; junction bases not matched to a gene: 4. The CDR3 length is 15 residues. Germline lookup yields CDR1 SGHVS and CDR2 FNYEAQ. The CDR3 is CASSLDTGGVYEQYF. CDR3 in DNA: TGTGCCAGCAGCTTAGATACAGGGGGCGTCTACGAGCAGTACTTC.

CDR3 loop: CSARTAGNTIYF. The CDR3 DNA is TGCAGTGCTAGGACAGCCGGAAACACCATATATTTT. The chain recombines TRBV20-1 with TRBJ1-3; TRBD1 might be the D (5 bases). CDR3 length equals 12 residues. Trimming left V 3 bases short and J 4 bases short, with 7 bases between. Germline V gene sequence: CDR1 DFQATT, CDR2 SNEGSKA (reference sequence).

This clonotype was seen many times. The J gene is TRBJ1-4, the V gene TRBV7-2; TRBD1 might be the D (5 bases). In germline, CDR1 is SGHTA, CDR2 FQGNSA. This CDR3 contains 14 residues. Trimming left V 5 bases short and J 8 bases short, with 15 bases between. The CDR3: CASSQRGVNEKLFF. Written as DNA, the CDR3 is TGTGCCAGCAGCCAAAGGGGTGTAAACGAAAAACTGTTTTTT.

There are many counts of this clonotype. The V and J genes are TRBV6-1 and TRBJ1-1; 10 positions match TRBD1. Trimming cost V 5 bases and J 4 bases; bases outside gene matches: 10. The germline V gene has CDR1 MNHNS and CDR2 SASEGT. This CDR3 has 16 residues. The CDR3 sequence is CASSIRQGAQSTEAFF. In DNA form, the CDR3 reads TGTGCCAGCAGTATCCGACAGGGGGCGCAGTCCACTGAAGCTTTCTTT.

V and J are TRBV24-1 and TRBJ2-3; 7 positions match TRBD1. Trimming removed 5 bases from V and 2 bases from J; junction bases left unmatched: 3. Germline CDR1 is KGHDR and CDR2 is SFDVKD. The CDR3 runs to 14 residues. The CDR3 spells CATSVGQDTDTQYF. The CDR3, as DNA: TGTGCCACCAGTGTCGGACAGGACACAGATACGCAGTATTTT.

This clonotype was counted many times. The chain employs TRBV7-9 and TRBJ2-6; no clear D gene. The V gene lost 5 bases and the J gene lost 0 bases, with 8 bases spanning the gap. CDR1 and CDR2 from the germline V gene are SEHNR and FQNEAQ (reference sequence). This CDR3 contains 15 residues. The CDR3 DNA follows: TGTGCCAGCAGCATTTTTAGCTCTGGGGCCAACGTCCTGACTTTC. This codes for CASSIFSSGANVLTF.

The chain is built from TRBV19 and TRBJ1-5; D remains unclear. Germline loops: CDR1 LNHDA, CDR2 SQIVND (reference sequence). The CDR3 is 12 residues long. Trimming removed 5 bases at V and 9 bases at J, with 11 bases between. The CDR3 loop is CASSSVPGPQHF. The CDR3 bases are TGTGCCAGTAGTTCTGTACCTGGGCCCCAGCATTTT.

The chain joins TRBV24-1 to TRBJ2-7; 8 bases map to TRBD1. Trimming took 1 base from V and 7 from J; bases not matched to a gene: 26. Germline values: CDR1 KGHDR, CDR2 SFDVKD. This CDR3 spans 21 amino acids. As DNA, the CDR3 is TGTGCCACCAGTGATTTCTACCCCGGGACAGGTCGTACCCCGCAGTGGGAAGAGCAGTACTTC. Translating gives CATSDFYPGTGRTPQWEEQYF.

CDR3 region: CASSPPCSYEQYF. The CDR3 DNA is TGTGCCAGCAGTCCTCCGTGCTCCTACGAGCAGTACTTC. The rearrangement uses TRBV5-4 and TRBJ2-7; unclear D gene. The germline V gene has CDR1 SGHNT and CDR2 YYREEE (reference sequence). Trimming removed 5 bases at V and 0 bases at J, with 9 bases between. This CDR3 is built from 13 residues. The whole variable domain, filled in from reference TRBV5-4 and TRBJ2-7, reads ETGVTQSPTHLIKTRGQQVTLRCSSQSGHNTVSWYQQALGQGPQFIFQYYREEENGRGNFPPRFSGLQFPNYSSELNVNALELDDSALYLCASSPPCSYEQYFGPGTRLTVT.

V gene TRBV20-1 combines with J gene TRBJ2-7; D is undetermined. V gave up 4 bases and J gave up 0 bases, with 13 bases separating them. The CDR3 contains 14 residues. CDR1 is DFQATT, CDR2 SNEGSKA, per germline (reference sequence). In nucleotides, the CDR3 is TGCAGTGCTATAGAAAGTCCCGACTCCTACGAGCAGTACTTC. It specifies CSAIESPDSYEQYF.

The chain joins TRBV20-1 to TRBJ2-5; 7 bases line up with TRBD1. V lost 4 bases to trimming and J lost 3 bases; unmatched junction nucleotides: 2. Germline-derived CDR1 and CDR2 are DFQATT and SNEGSKA (reference sequence). The CDR3 totals 12 residues. CDR3 protein: CSAITGEETQYF. The CDR3 nucleotides are TGCAGTGCTATTACAGGGGAAGAGACCCAGTACTTC.

As to this clonotype: As the CDR3 is not closed by the conserved phenylalanine or tryptophan, this likely results from a read error. The genes are TRBV20-1 and TRBJ1-2, with D possibly matching TRBD1 (5 bases). The CDR3 runs 14 residues. Germline lookup yields CDR1 DFQATT and CDR2 SNEGSKA (reference sequence). CDR3 in amino acids: CSARDQGTNYGYTL. CDR3 in DNA: TGCAGCGCTAGAGATCAGGGAACTAACTATGGCTACACCCTC.

The J gene is TRBJ1-2, the V gene TRBV27, with D possibly matching TRBD1 (6 bases). The V gene's germline CDR1 is MNHEY and CDR2 SMNVEV (reference sequence). V was pared by 1 base and J by 2 bases, with 11 bases between. The CDR3 length is 15 residues. CDR3 DNA: TGTGCCAGCAGTTTATTCGGCGGGGGCAACTATGGCTACACCTTC. Translated, it gives CASSLFGGGNYGYTF.

This clonotype was found many times. V is TRBV27 and J is TRBJ1-6, with D perhaps matching TRBD1 (5 bases). There are 14 residues in the CDR3. V was clipped by 5 bases and J by 9 bases, with 14 bases between them. Germline lookup yields CDR1 MNHEY and CDR2 SMNVEV (reference sequence). CDR3 loop: CASSKDTGGSPLHF. The DNA of the CDR3 is TGTGCCAGCAGTAAGGACACGGGGGGTTCACCCCTCCACTTT.

In this sample, this clonotype turned up a few times. V gene TRBV4-2 combines with J gene TRBJ1-2; 7 bases are a match to TRBD1. Trimming took 3 bases from V and 2 from J; bases not matched to a gene: 9. CDR3 length equals 16 residues. The germline gives CDR1 LGHNA, CDR2 YNFKEQ. The CDR3 sequence: CASSHSRDRLNYGYTF. The CDR3 DNA sequence: TGTGCCAGCAGCCACTCCCGGGACAGACTCAACTATGGCTACACCTTC.